This is a list of T cell receptor beta chains from one sample in a study of human T cells and chemical hapten exposure. MiXCR was run by TCRdb on the RACE reads, yielding one entry per CDR3 protein. The top ten hold 5.5% to 7.5% of the sample, which has just over 40,000 distinct CDR3 sequences, around 3% seen once. This material consisted of whole blood, taken in connection with sensitization to the hapten diphenylcyclopropenone (DPC). The receptors were gathered from a man aged 35 to 55 with alopecia areata. Some clones in this sample may be carry-over from other donors' samples. The conserved cysteine and the conserved F or W are not part of the CDR3 here. Each record gives: J gene, V gene, CDR3 protein.

>TRBJ1-5|TRBV2
ASSPIAAGQPQH
>TRBJ2-2|TRBV12-3/TRBV12-4
ASSQPGLAGATNTGELF
>TRBJ2-1|TRBV6-1
ASSGPRDRRNNEQF
>TRBJ2-1|TRBV27
ASRRAGVGEQF
>TRBJ2-5|TRBV2
ASSENRGFGETQY
>TRBJ2-3|TRBV28
ASSSIGLAGGGTDTQY
>TRBJ2-1|TRBV7-3
ASSLGYNEQL
>TRBJ1-1|TRBV29-1
SVGRRNTEAF
>TRBJ2-1|TRBV6-2/TRBV6-3
ASIPEGTPDEQF
>TRBJ2-1|TRBV28
ASSLTSAYNEQF
>TRBJ1-1|TRBV12-3/TRBV12-4
ASIRMEGAEAF
>TRBJ1-4|TRBV2
ASSEALNEKLF
>TRBJ2-5|TRBV20-1
SARGPKETQY
>TRBJ2-2|TRBV5-6
ASSLDWTGGIGELF
>TRBJ2-2|TRBV20-1
SARDRGNTGELF
>TRBJ2-7|TRBV20-1
SAREPLGTSGRRYEQY
>TRBJ2-5|TRBV11-2
ASSRDGRGAGETQY
>TRBJ2-3|TRBV7-6
ASSLVGTSGRRGTDTQY
>TRBJ2-5|TRBV20-1
SARIPQGIGETQY
>TRBJ1-5|TRBV6-5
ASSYARQGGIQPQH
>TRBJ1-5|TRBV20-1
SARDRRTGGSNQPQH
>TRBJ2-1|TRBV2
ASSKAGQSSYNEQF